This TCR beta chain came from a study of CD8+CD57+ T cells in acquired aplastic anemia. Genomic DNA acted as the template from which TCR beta VDJ combination and CDR3 sequence profiling were carried out. MiXCR was run by TCRdb on the reads, yielding one entry per CDR3 protein. Here the sample spans approximately 300,000 distinct CDR3 sequences, 45% to 65% being singletons. Germline values: CDR1 DFQATT, CDR2 SNEGSKA (reference sequence). This CDR3 contains 13 residues. J gave up 8 bases and V 1 base, and 6 bases lay outside the gene matches. Patients who underwent sequencing had shown CD8+CD57+ cell expansion by flow cytometry. All participating patients were living with severe acquired aplastic anemia.

Sample: sorted CD4+, CD8+, or CD8+CD57+ T cells (not recorded which) from PBMCs. This receptor was taken from a human donor with aplastic anemia. The rearrangement joins TRBV20-1 to TRBJ1-2; 8 bases are a match to TRBD1. The CDR3 DNA is TGCAGTGCTAGAGCGGGACAGGACGTAGGCTACACCTTC. This sequence encodes CSARAGQDVGYTF.